What follows are 6 T cell receptor beta chains derived from one specimen sequenced in a study of Ad26.COV2.S vaccination and SARS-CoV-2 variants (dated by TCRdb to the early 2020s). The receptor library was made with the immunoSEQ multiplex PCR assay. TCRdb obtained this table from immuneACCESS and retained in-frame rearrangements with V and J assigned. These tables miss some clones; where compared with another copy, unresolved V genes account for less than half of the shortfall, and the remainder is unexplained. This sample lists about 480,000 clones; 87% were detected once. The top ten clonotypes cover roughly 13% of the sample. The treatment or condition label corresponds to: approximately 18 received Ad26.COV2.S at low or high dose, single or two shots; a few received placebo; per-sample allocation not given. For vaccine and placebo recipients, repertoires were sequenced using samples collected on day 63 after the first injection.

Sequencing was performed on peripheral blood, taken in a trial of Ad26.COV2.S vaccine versus placebo. The receptors were gathered from a person aged 18 to 59 who received the Ad26.COV2.S COVID-19 vaccine or a placebo.

The chain is built from TRBV29-1 and TRBJ2-7, with D perhaps matching TRBD2 (6 bases). The CDR3 extends over 15 amino acids. V dropped 8 bases and J dropped 1 base, with 21 bases sitting between them. Germline CDR1 SQVTM, CDR2 ANQGSEA. CDR3 amino acids: CSTLGGRGPSYEQYF. Here the CDR3 DNA reads TGCAGCACCCTGGGGGGACGGGGACCATCCTACGAGCAGTACTTC.

The rearrangement uses TRBV25-1 and TRBJ1-1, with D hard to call. Germline assignment: CDR1 MGHDK and CDR2 SYGVNS. Trimming took 0 bases from V and 0 from J, leaving 8 bases between them. The CDR3 totals 15 residues. CDR3 coding DNA: TGTGCCAGCAGTGAATATTGGGCCATGAACACTGAAGCTTTCTTT. It yields the protein CASSEYWAMNTEAFF.

This clone showed up just once. The chain is built from TRBV27 and TRBJ2-7; 11 bases match TRBD1. Germline CDR1 MNHEY, CDR2 SMNVEV (reference sequence). The CDR3 covers 15 residues. The J segment lost 7 bases and the V segment lost 2 bases, leaving 7 bases of the junction unmatched. The chain's CDR3 is CASSLAGTGGGEQYF. In nucleotides, the CDR3 is TGTGCCAGCAGTTTAGCTGGGACAGGGGGAGGTGAGCAGTACTTC.

This clone has a handful of counts. V is TRBV10-3 and J is TRBJ2-3, with D unresolved. The CDR3 contains 14 residues. CDR1 is ENHRY, CDR2 SYGVKD, per germline. Trimming stripped 8 bases from V and 4 bases from J, with 16 bases between. The CDR3 here is CAILQGRFADTQYF. In nucleotides, the CDR3 is TGTGCCATCCTCCAAGGGCGGTTCGCAGATACGCAGTATTTT.

On this clone: This same CDR3 is encoded by further DNA sequences in the sample. This rearrangement joins TRBV30 to TRBJ1-1; possible D gene TRBD1, 5 bases. Germline assignment: CDR1 GTSNPN and CDR2 SVGIG (reference sequence). The CDR3 totals 12 residues. V was shortened by 3 bases and J by 4 bases, with 9 bases between the two germline ends. In nucleotides, the CDR3 is TGTGCCTGGAGCGGGGGGGGCACTGAAGCTTTCTTT. It yields the protein CAWSGGGTEAFF.

The rearrangement joins TRBV9 to TRBJ2-2; 13 nucleotides agree with TRBD2. J gave up 6 bases and V 3 bases, and 5 bases lay outside the gene matches. CDR1 is SGDLS and CDR2 is YYNGEE in the germline V gene. The length of the CDR3 is 16 residues. The CDR3 spells CASSETSGRIAGELFF. CDR3 DNA sequence: TGTGCCAGCAGCGAGACTAGCGGGAGGATCGCCGGGGAGCTGTTTTTT.